The rows below give T cell receptor beta chains drawn from one sample of a study of blood T cell repertoires in COVID-19. Generated by immunoSEQ multiplex PCR, the TCRdb table keeps only in-frame clones and is missing some. The profile shows more than 150,000 clones, around 73% of them singletons. Sequencing was performed on PBMCs or T cells enriched from blood (not recorded which). The receptors derive from a woman in her fifties or sixties who had recovered from COVID-19. CDR3s include the opening cysteine and the closing phenylalanine or tryptophan. A D gene is named only where the DNA matches it firmly. Clone size, where shown, is once, few, many, or a class for clones that have expanded.

size: .; V: TRBV28; D: .; J: TRBJ1-1; DNA: TGTGCCATCACGGCAGGGGCCGAAGCTTTCTTT; CDR3: CAITAGAEAFF
size: .; V: TRBV7-6; D: TRBD2; J: TRBJ2-1; DNA: TGTGCCAGCAGCCTTAGACTTACCGGACTAGCGGGAGTCTATGAGCAGTTCTTC; CDR3: CASSLRLTGLAGVYEQFF
size: .; V: TRBV28; D: TRBD2; J: TRBJ2-2; DNA: TGTGCCAGCAGAAAAGGACTAGCGGGAGGCGTCGGGGAGCTGTTTTTT; CDR3: CASRKGLAGGVGELFF
size: .; V: TRBV7-2; D: .; J: TRBJ1-1; DNA: TGTGCCAGCAGGCTCGCGGGGGTTACTGAAGCTTTCTTT; CDR3: CASRLAGVTEAFF
size: .; V: TRBV19; D: .; J: TRBJ1-5; DNA: TGTGCCAGTAGTATTGAGGGGACACTAAATCAGCCCCAGCATTTT; CDR3: CASSIEGTLNQPQHF
size: .; V: TRBV5-1; D: .; J: TRBJ2-1; DNA: TGCGCCAGCAGCTTAGCCCCGACAGGAGACAGGCCCAATGAGCAGTTCTTC; CDR3: CASSLAPTGDRPNEQFF
size: .; V: TRBV18; D: TRBD1; J: TRBJ1-1; DNA: TGTGCCAGCTCACCACGGGTGACAGGGCGGGGAACTGAAGCTTTCTTT; CDR3: CASSPRVTGRGTEAFF
size: .; V: TRBV6-2/TRBV6-3; D: .; J: TRBJ1-2; DNA: TGTGCCAGCAGTCAGTACGGCCCGGGTAGGCATGGCTACACCTTC; CDR3: CASSQYGPGRHGYTF
size: once; V: TRBV4-1; D: .; J: TRBJ2-1; DNA: TGCGCCAGCAGCCAAACCAGCGTGGGTGAGCAGTTCTTC; CDR3: CASSQTSVGEQFF
size: many; V: TRBV24-1; D: TRBD1; J: TRBJ2-4; DNA: TGTGCCACCAGTGCCCTTGAAGGATCAGGCAGGGGGACCCCCGCGGGCAAAAACATTCAGTACTTC; CDR3: CATSALEGSGRGTPAGKNIQYF
size: .; V: TRBV5-1; D: .; J: TRBJ2-1; DNA: TGCGCCAGCAGCGGTCTAGCTGGCAATGAGCAGTTCTTC; CDR3: CASSGLAGNEQFF
size: .; V: TRBV29-1; D: TRBD1; J: TRBJ1-5; DNA: TGCAGCGTTGAATCCCGGGACAGAGGTTATCAGCCCCAGCATTTT; CDR3: CSVESRDRGYQPQHF
size: .; V: TRBV27; D: TRBD1; J: TRBJ2-1; DNA: TGTGCCAGCAGAGCAGGGGGAGCTAGCTTCTCCTACAATGAGCAGTTCTTC; CDR3: CASRAGGASFSYNEQFF
size: .; V: TRBV2; D: .; J: TRBJ2-5; DNA: TGTGCCAGCTCGACAGGGAGGCAAGAGACCCAGTACTTC; CDR3: CASSTGRQETQYF
size: .; V: TRBV27; D: TRBD1; J: TRBJ1-5; DNA: TGTGCCAGCAGTTTAACCACAGGGGATCTGCAGCCCCAGCATTTT; CDR3: CASSLTTGDLQPQHF
size: few; V: TRBV5-1; D: TRBD2; J: TRBJ2-1; DNA: TGCGCCAGCAGCGAGGGAGGATTTGGCGGGAGCTCCTACAATGAGCAGTTCTTC; CDR3: CASSEGGFGGSSYNEQFF
size: .; V: TRBV5-1; D: TRBD1; J: TRBJ1-3; DNA: TGCGCCAGCAGCTCGGGACAGCCTGGAAACACCATATATTTT; CDR3: CASSSGQPGNTIYF
size: .; V: TRBV11-2; D: .; J: TRBJ2-2; DNA: TGTGCCAGCAGCTCCCCCGGGACTTACGGGGAGCTGTTTTTT; CDR3: CASSSPGTYGELFF
size: .; V: TRBV11-3; D: .; J: TRBJ2-3; DNA: TGTGCCAGCAGCTACTGGGAGCGTGATACGCAGTATTTT; CDR3: CASSYWERDTQYF
size: many; V: TRBV2; D: .; J: TRBJ2-7; DNA: TGTGCCAGCAGTCCGGGGACTGGGGAGCAGTACTTC; CDR3: CASSPGTGEQYF
size: few; V: TRBV6-5; D: .; J: TRBJ1-1; DNA: TGTGCCAGCAGTTACTCGAGCGGGGATTCTGAAGCTTTCTTT; CDR3: CASSYSSGDSEAFF
size: .; V: TRBV15; D: TRBD1; J: TRBJ1-1; DNA: TGTGCCACCAAGAAGGACAGGGGAATGAGCACTGAAGCTTTCTTT; CDR3: CATKKDRGMSTEAFF
size: .; V: TRBV11-1; D: .; J: TRBJ2-1; DNA: TGTGCCAGCAGCTTAGAAGAGTGGCAGTTCTTC; CDR3: CASSLEEWQFF
size: many; V: TRBV10-2; D: .; J: TRBJ1-5; DNA: TGCGCCAGCGTTGACACCTCTGATCAGCCCCAGCATTTT; CDR3: CASVDTSDQPQHF
size: .; V: TRBV7-8; D: .; J: TRBJ1-1; DNA: TGTGCCAGCACCCCGAACTATGCAGGGGACACTGAAGCTTTCTTT; CDR3: CASTPNYAGDTEAFF
size: .; V: TRBV19; D: TRBD1; J: TRBJ2-1; DNA: TGTGCCAGTAGTATGAACAGGGGGGCGAATGAGCAGTTCTTC; CDR3: CASSMNRGANEQFF
size: once; V: TRBV4-3; D: .; J: TRBJ2-1; DNA: TGCGCCAGCAGCCGGACCTTGGGGCGGGGCGGGAATGAGCAGTTCTTC; CDR3: CASSRTLGRGGNEQFF
size: .; V: TRBV27; D: TRBD1; J: TRBJ1-2; DNA: TGTGCCAGCAGTCTCGGACAGGGCTATGGCTACACCTTC; CDR3: CASSLGQGYGYTF
size: .; V: TRBV7-9; D: .; J: TRBJ1-2; DNA: TGTGCCAGCAGCCCGGGACACTCTAACTATGGCTACACCTTC; CDR3: CASSPGHSNYGYTF
size: few; V: TRBV28; D: TRBD1; J: TRBJ1-2; DNA: TGTGCCAGCAGTTGGGGACAGGCAGTTTATGGCTACACCTTC; CDR3: CASSWGQAVYGYTF
size: .; V: TRBV2; D: TRBD1; J: TRBJ2-2; DNA: TGTGCCAGCAGCCGCGAGGGGGCCTGGAACACCGGGGAGCTGTTTTTT; CDR3: CASSREGAWNTGELFF
size: .; V: TRBV5-1; D: TRBD2; J: TRBJ2-3; DNA: TGCGCCAGCAGCGCCGGGACTAGCGGCACAGATACGCAGTATTTT; CDR3: CASSAGTSGTDTQYF